These T cell receptor beta chains were read from a single sample in a study of persistence of HIV-infected CD4 T cells. TCRdb's table, derived via immunoSEQ multiplex PCR, lists solely in-frame clones and lacks some. The sample shows approximately 35,000 clones, around 86% of them seen only once. No antigens are known for them. This specimen consisted of cultured CD4+ T cells from PBMCs, obtained from a patient who received antiretroviral therapy. The receptors come from an adult with HIV. The donor label of this sample is uncertain. Both conserved end residues are part of each CDR3. D genes are given only for firm matches. The size of a clone is reported for some rows only, either as once, few or many, or as a class for expanded clones.

clone_size	v_call	d_call	j_call	cdr3_length	cdr3_nt	cdr3_aa
.	TRBV19	.	TRBJ1-1	15	TGTGCCAGTAGGCCCCCGTGGCAGGGTAACACTGAAGCTTTCTTT	CASRPPWQGNTEAFF
.	TRBV5-1	.	TRBJ1-1	14	TGCGCCAGCAGCTTCCGAGGGTCGAACACTGAAGCTTTCTTT	CASSFRGSNTEAFF
.	TRBV19	.	TRBJ1-4	13	TGTGCCAGTAGTATTACGGAGGTGGAAAAACTGTTTTTT	CASSITEVEKLFF
.	TRBV6-5	.	TRBJ2-3	15	TGTGCCAGCAGTTACGCGGGGAACCCCACAGATACGCAGTATTTT	CASSYAGNPTDTQYF
.	TRBV4-2	.	TRBJ2-2	16	TGTGCCAGCAGCCAGGAGGGGCGGGTCCTCACCGGGGAGCTGTTTTTT	CASSQEGRVLTGELFF
once	TRBV3-1/TRBV3-2	TRBD1	TRBJ1-2	15	TGTGCCAGCAGCCAGGCCGGGACAGGGAGTCGCGGCTACACCTTC	CASSQAGTGSRGYTF
.	TRBV7-3	TRBD2	TRBJ2-3	16	TGTGCCAGCAGCTTAAACAAAGCGGGGGTGGGAGATACGCAGTATTTT	CASSLNKAGVGDTQYF
.	TRBV5-1	.	TRBJ2-3	12	TGCGCCAGCAATCTTTACGGAGATACGCAGTATTTT	CASNLYGDTQYF
few	TRBV19	.	TRBJ1-1	13	TGTGCCAGTAGTATCAGGCAGAACACTGAAGCTTTCTTT	CASSIRQNTEAFF
once	TRBV19	TRBD1	TRBJ2-3	14	TGTGCCAGTTCCCGGGACAGGGGCACAGATACGCAGTATTTT	CASSRDRGTDTQYF
.	TRBV24-1	.	TRBJ2-3	13	TGTGCCACCGGGAAGGCCGGCACAGATACGCAGTATTTT	CATGKAGTDTQYF
.	TRBV5-1	.	TRBJ1-6	17	TGCGCCAGCAGCTCCACGCGGGGGGGGGATTTTAATTCACCCCTCCACTTT	CASSSTRGGDFNSPLHF
.	TRBV15	TRBD2	TRBJ2-7	15	TGTGCCACCAGCAGAGACCTAGCGGTGACCTACGAGCAGTACTTC	CATSRDLAVTYEQYF
.	TRBV19	TRBD1	TRBJ1-1	15	TGTGCCAGTCTCACGAGTAGGGGGCGAGGAACTGAAGCTTTCTTT	CASLTSRGRGTEAFF
.	TRBV2	.	TRBJ2-1	11	TGTGCCAGCAGCCCCTACAATGAGCAGTTCTTC	CASSPYNEQFF
.	TRBV9	.	TRBJ1-3	17	TGTGCCAGCAGCGTATACAATGACGCGGGCGTAGGAAACACCATATATTTT	CASSVYNDAGVGNTIYF
few	TRBV3-1/TRBV3-2	TRBD1	TRBJ1-5	14	TGTGCCAGCAGCTATTCAGGGGGAAATCAGCCCCAGCATTTT	CASSYSGGNQPQHF
.	TRBV7-2	TRBD2	TRBJ2-5	14	TGTGCCAGCACCCCAGCGGGGGGGCATGAGACCCAGTACTTC	CASTPAGGHETQYF
.	TRBV10-1	TRBD1	TRBJ2-3	15	TGCGCCAGTCACACAAGGACAGGGAGCACAGATACGCAGTATTTT	CASHTRTGSTDTQYF
medium-sized	TRBV30	TRBD2	TRBJ2-5	15	TGTGCCTGGAGTGTCTTAGCGGGCCCTCGGGAGACCCAGTACTTC	CAWSVLAGPRETQYF
.	TRBV19	TRBD1	TRBJ1-2	14	TGTGCCAGTAGCACAACCGGGACAGGGAGTGGCTACACCTTC	CASSTTGTGSGYTF
.	TRBV5-1	TRBD2	TRBJ2-5	13	TGCGCCAGCAGCTGGACTAGTCGAGAGACCCAGTACTTC	CASSWTSRETQYF
.	TRBV14	.	TRBJ1-6	14	TGTGCCAGCAGCCAGGATGGGGGGAATTCACCCCTCCACTTT	CASSQDGGNSPLHF
.	TRBV7-6	TRBD1	TRBJ2-1	13	TGTGCCAGCAGCCAAGACAGGGTCGGCGAGCAGTTCTTC	CASSQDRVGEQFF
.	TRBV9	.	TRBJ1-2	13	TGTGCCAGCAGCGAGGGCCAGGGGCGTCGGAACACCTTC	CASSEGQGRRNTF
.	TRBV7-6	TRBD1	TRBJ2-2	17	TGTGCCAGCAGCTTAGGCCGGGACAGGGGTATTGGCGGGGAGCTGTTTTTT	CASSLGRDRGIGGELFF
.	TRBV19	.	TRBJ1-3	13	TGTGCCAGTAGTATATTAAGTGGAAACACCATATATTTT	CASSILSGNTIYF
.	TRBV5-1	TRBD1	TRBJ1-6	14	TGCGCCAGCAGCCGCGGGACAGGTAATTCACCCCTCCACTTT	CASSRGTGNSPLHF
once	TRBV7-9	.	TRBJ1-5	13	TGTGCCAGCAGCTTATCCGGTAATCAGCCCCAGCATTTT	CASSLSGNQPQHF
.	TRBV11-3	.	TRBJ2-1	13	TGTGCCAGCAGCTTAGGACGTGCGGCACCTCAGTTCTTC	CASSLGRAAPQFF
few	TRBV6-5	.	TRBJ1-2	14	TGTGCCAGCAGAAAATTGAACAGGGTGCATGGCTACACCTTC	CASRKLNRVHGYTF
.	TRBV9	.	TRBJ2-1	14	TGTGCCAGCAGCGCCCGACAGCGATACAATGAGCAGTTCTTC	CASSARQRYNEQFF
.	TRBV5-1	TRBD1	TRBJ2-7	15	TGCGCCAGCAGCCGGGACAGGGGGAACTCCTACGAGCAGTACTTC	CASSRDRGNSYEQYF
once	TRBV24-1	TRBD1	TRBJ2-3	15	TGTGCCACCAGCGCTTTGGACAGGGGTGGGAATACGCAGTATTTT	CATSALDRGGNTQYF
.	TRBV5-1	.	TRBJ1-2	12	TGCGCCAGCAGTGTAGGGTACGATGGCTACACCTTC	CASSVGYDGYTF
.	TRBV5-5	.	TRBJ2-2	15	TGTGCCAGCAGCCTTCAGACAGGCGCCACCGGGGAGCTGTTTTTT	CASSLQTGATGELFF
.	TRBV5-1	TRBD2	TRBJ2-1	15	TGCGCCAGCAGCTTTTCTAGCGGGGCCTGGGATGAGCAGTTCTTC	CASSFSSGAWDEQFF
once	TRBV19	.	TRBJ2-3	15	TGTGCCAGTAGTAGGCAGGGAATTGGCACAGATACGCAGTATTTT	CASSRQGIGTDTQYF
.	TRBV21-1	.	TRBJ1-5	13	TGTGCCACTCTAGGGGGGTGCTATCAGCCCCAGCATTTT	CATLGGCYQPQHF
.	TRBV19	.	TRBJ1-5	15	TGTGCCAGTAGTATAGATCTGCAGTCCTATCAGCCCCAGCATTTT	CASSIDLQSYQPQHF
.	TRBV19	TRBD1	TRBJ1-2	14	TGTGCCAGTAGGAGGGGGACAGGGAAAATCGGCTACACCTTC	CASRRGTGKIGYTF
.	TRBV27	TRBD1	TRBJ2-7	13	TGTGCCAGCAAGATACAGGGGGTTAGTATCTTTTACTTC	CASKIQGVSIFYF
.	TRBV6-6	.	TRBJ1-6	15	TGTGCCAGCAGCGATCCTCGGGGAGGTGATTCACCCCTCCACTTT	CASSDPRGGDSPLHF
.	TRBV7-6	.	TRBJ2-5	16	TGTGCCAGCAGCTTAGTGTTAAGTTTGGGTAAAGAGACCCAGTACTTC	CASSLVLSLGKETQYF
.	TRBV18	TRBD1	TRBJ1-5	13	TGTGCCAGCTCAAAAGACAGGGATCAGCCCCAGCATTTT	CASSKDRDQPQHF
.	TRBV7-9	.	TRBJ2-5	12	TGTGCCAGCAGCTTGCTGGGAGAGACCCAGTACTTC	CASSLLGETQYF
few	TRBV2	.	TRBJ1-6	12	TGTGCCAGCGACGGCTATAATTCACCCCTCCACTTT	CASDGYNSPLHF
.	TRBV6-1	.	TRBJ1-2	14	TGTGCCAGCAGTGAGGCAGGAGCTAACTATGGCTACACCTTC	CASSEAGANYGYTF
.	TRBV7-9	TRBD2	TRBJ2-2	17	TGTGCCAGCAGCTCCTCTAGCGGGGGGGCCCCGGTCGGGGAGCTGTTTTTT	CASSSSSGGAPVGELFF
.	TRBV5-5	.	TRBJ2-5	15	TGTGCCAGCAGCCAGAAGGCCGCCGGGCAAGAGACCCAGTACTTC	CASSQKAAGQETQYF
.	TRBV15	TRBD2	TRBJ2-3	19	TGTGCCACCAGCAGAGTCGGACTAGCGGGGGGGCGTCGCACAGATACGCAGTATTTT	CATSRVGLAGGRRTDTQYF
.	TRBV5-1	TRBD1	TRBJ2-3	14	TGCGCCAGCAGCTTGGGACAGGGGAGAGATACGCAGTATTTT	CASSLGQGRDTQYF